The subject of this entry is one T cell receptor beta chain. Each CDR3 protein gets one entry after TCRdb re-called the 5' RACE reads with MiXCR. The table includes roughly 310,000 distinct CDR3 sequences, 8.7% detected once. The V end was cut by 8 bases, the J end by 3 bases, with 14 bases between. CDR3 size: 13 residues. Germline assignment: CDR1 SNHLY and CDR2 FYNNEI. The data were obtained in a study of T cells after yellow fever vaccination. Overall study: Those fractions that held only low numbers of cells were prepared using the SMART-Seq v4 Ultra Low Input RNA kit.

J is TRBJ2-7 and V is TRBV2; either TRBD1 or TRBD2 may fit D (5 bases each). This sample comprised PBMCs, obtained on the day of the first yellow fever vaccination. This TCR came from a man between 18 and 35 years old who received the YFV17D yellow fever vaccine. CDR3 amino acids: CASYSGGFYEQYF. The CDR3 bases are TGTGCCAGCTATAGTGGGGGTTTCTACGAGCAGTACTTC.